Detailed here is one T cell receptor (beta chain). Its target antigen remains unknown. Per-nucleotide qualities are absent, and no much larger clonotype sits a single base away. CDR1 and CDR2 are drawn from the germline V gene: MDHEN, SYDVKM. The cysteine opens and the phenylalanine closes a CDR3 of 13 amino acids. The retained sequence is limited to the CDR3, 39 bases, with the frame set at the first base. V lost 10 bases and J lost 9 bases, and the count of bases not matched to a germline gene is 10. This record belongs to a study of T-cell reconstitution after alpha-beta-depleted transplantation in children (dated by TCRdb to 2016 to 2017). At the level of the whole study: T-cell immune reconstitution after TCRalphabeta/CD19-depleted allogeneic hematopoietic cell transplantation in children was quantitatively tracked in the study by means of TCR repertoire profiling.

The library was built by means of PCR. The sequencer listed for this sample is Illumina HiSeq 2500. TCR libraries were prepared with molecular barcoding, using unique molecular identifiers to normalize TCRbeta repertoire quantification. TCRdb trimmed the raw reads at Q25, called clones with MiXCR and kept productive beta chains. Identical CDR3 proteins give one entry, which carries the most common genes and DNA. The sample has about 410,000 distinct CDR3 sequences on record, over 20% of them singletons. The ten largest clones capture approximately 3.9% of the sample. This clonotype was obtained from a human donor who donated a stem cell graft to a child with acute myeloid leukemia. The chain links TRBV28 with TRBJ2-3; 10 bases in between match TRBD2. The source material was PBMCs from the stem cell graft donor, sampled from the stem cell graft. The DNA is TGTGCCAATAGGGCTAGCGGGAGAGGAACGCAGTATTTT. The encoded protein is CANRASGRGTQYF. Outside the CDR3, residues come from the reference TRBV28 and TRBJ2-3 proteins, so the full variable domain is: DVKVTQSSRYLVKRTGEKVFLECVQDMDHENMFWYRQDPGLGLRLIYFSYDVKMKEKGDIPEGYSVSREKKERFSLILESASTNQTSMYLCANRASGRGTQYFGPGTRLTVL.